This is a list of T cell receptor beta chains from one sample in a study of blood T cell repertoires in COVID-19. The data were produced by immunoSEQ multiplex PCR, yet TCRdb's version contains in-frame clones alone and is incomplete. The sample lists under 300,000 clones, 70% to 90% occurring once. Sequencing was performed on peripheral blood. The receptors derive from a woman in her 70s with COVID-19, enrolled during active disease. CDR3s include the opening cysteine and the closing phenylalanine or tryptophan. Fields, in order: V gene, clone size, J gene, D gene, CDR3 protein, CDR3 DNA. D genes are given only for firm matches. Where a row states a size, it is once, few, many or the class of an expanded clone; other rows omit it.

V gene: TRBV7-2
clone size: -
J gene: TRBJ2-6
D gene: -
CDR3 protein: CASSLDINSGANVLTF
CDR3 DNA: TGTGCCAGCAGCTTAGACATTAACTCTGGGGCCAACGTCCTGACTTTC

V gene: TRBV10-3
clone size: -
J gene: TRBJ1-2
D gene: -
CDR3 protein: CATKSGDTGYGYTF
CDR3 DNA: TGTGCTACCAAGTCAGGGGACACGGGCTATGGCTACACCTTC

V gene: TRBV6-5
clone size: -
J gene: TRBJ2-2
D gene: -
CDR3 protein: CASLAPAGELFF
CDR3 DNA: TGTGCCAGCCTGGCCCCCGCCGGGGAGCTGTTTTTT

V gene: TRBV14
clone size: -
J gene: TRBJ2-7
D gene: TRBD2
CDR3 protein: CASSHGGTDYEQYF
CDR3 DNA: TGTGCCAGCAGCCACGGGGGGACGGACTACGAGCAGTACTTC

V gene: TRBV7-2
clone size: -
J gene: TRBJ1-1
D gene: TRBD1
CDR3 protein: CASSSGTANTEAFF
CDR3 DNA: TGTGCCAGCAGCTCCGGGACAGCGAACACTGAAGCTTTCTTT

V gene: TRBV18
clone size: -
J gene: TRBJ1-5
D gene: -
CDR3 protein: CASSPTGIQQPQHF
CDR3 DNA: TGTGCCAGCTCACCTACAGGGATTCAACAGCCCCAGCATTTT

V gene: TRBV5-1
clone size: -
J gene: TRBJ2-1
D gene: TRBD1
CDR3 protein: CASSLGQGIYNEQFF
CDR3 DNA: TGCGCCAGCAGCTTGGGACAGGGGATTTACAATGAGCAGTTCTTC

V gene: TRBV7-2
clone size: -
J gene: TRBJ2-3
D gene: TRBD2
CDR3 protein: CASSLALSGGGTDTQYF
CDR3 DNA: TGTGCCAGCAGCTTAGCCCTTAGCGGGGGCGGAACAGATACGCAGTATTTT

V gene: TRBV2
clone size: once
J gene: TRBJ2-7
D gene: -
CDR3 protein: CASIGQGVGEQYF
CDR3 DNA: TGTGCCAGCATCGGGCAGGGCGTTGGCGAGCAGTACTTC

V gene: TRBV30
clone size: -
J gene: TRBJ2-1
D gene: -
CDR3 protein: CAWAGGRRINEQFF
CDR3 DNA: TGTGCCTGGGCCGGGGGGCGTCGAATCAATGAGCAGTTCTTC

V gene: TRBV28
clone size: many
J gene: TRBJ1-2
D gene: -
CDR3 protein: CASSLSGANYGYTF
CDR3 DNA: TGTGCCAGCAGTTTATCGGGGGCTAACTATGGCTACACCTTC

V gene: TRBV6-1
clone size: -
J gene: TRBJ2-7
D gene: -
CDR3 protein: CASSVPRGRGTYEQYF
CDR3 DNA: TGTGCCAGCAGTGTCCCGAGGGGGAGGGGGACCTACGAGCAGTACTTC

V gene: TRBV4-1
clone size: -
J gene: TRBJ2-7
D gene: -
CDR3 protein: CASSRGGGADYEQYF
CDR3 DNA: TGCGCCAGCAGCCGAGGTGGGGGGGCCGACTACGAGCAGTACTTC

V gene: TRBV5-1
clone size: -
J gene: TRBJ1-1
D gene: -
CDR3 protein: CASSKVGGNTEAFF
CDR3 DNA: TGCGCCAGCAGCAAGGTCGGGGGGAACACTGAAGCTTTCTTT

V gene: TRBV18
clone size: -
J gene: TRBJ1-1
D gene: -
CDR3 protein: CASSPREGFRNTEAFF
CDR3 DNA: TGTGCCAGCTCACCTCGAGAGGGCTTTCGGAACACTGAAGCTTTCTTT

V gene: TRBV7-6
clone size: -
J gene: TRBJ2-7
D gene: -
CDR3 protein: CASSLGAGPTYEQYF
CDR3 DNA: TGTGCCAGCAGCTTAGGGGCAGGGCCCACCTACGAGCAGTACTTC

V gene: TRBV6-6
clone size: -
J gene: TRBJ2-7
D gene: TRBD2
CDR3 protein: CASSFTGTSDEQYF
CDR3 DNA: TGTGCCAGCAGTTTTACCGGGACTAGCGACGAGCAGTACTTC

V gene: TRBV2
clone size: -
J gene: TRBJ2-2
D gene: TRBD2
CDR3 protein: CASSGLAGNGELFF
CDR3 DNA: TGTGCCAGCAGTGGACTAGCGGGGAACGGGGAGCTGTTTTTT

V gene: TRBV6-5
clone size: -
J gene: TRBJ2-7
D gene: TRBD1
CDR3 protein: CASSFGQGSHEQYF
CDR3 DNA: TGTGCCAGCAGTTTCGGACAGGGGTCCCACGAGCAGTACTTC

V gene: TRBV9
clone size: -
J gene: TRBJ2-5
D gene: TRBD2
CDR3 protein: CASSASAGGRETQYF
CDR3 DNA: TGTGCCAGCAGCGCTTCAGCGGGGGGGCGGGAGACCCAGTACTTC

V gene: TRBV5-1
clone size: -
J gene: TRBJ2-2
D gene: -
CDR3 protein: CASSLAEKNTGELFF
CDR3 DNA: TGCGCCAGCAGCTTGGCCGAGAAAAACACCGGGGAGCTGTTTTTT

V gene: TRBV3-1/TRBV3-2
clone size: once
J gene: TRBJ2-5
D gene: -
CDR3 protein: CASSQDSVASSEKETQYF
CDR3 DNA: TGTGCCAGCAGCCAAGACTCTGTGGCTAGCTCAGAGAAAGAGACCCAGTACTTC

V gene: TRBV2
clone size: -
J gene: TRBJ2-2
D gene: TRBD1
CDR3 protein: CASSHRDRVPGELFF
CDR3 DNA: TGTGCCAGCAGCCACCGGGACAGGGTTCCGGGGGAGCTGTTTTTT

V gene: TRBV12-5
clone size: -
J gene: TRBJ2-6
D gene: -
CDR3 protein: CASKMDFGANVLTF
CDR3 DNA: TGTGCTAGTAAAATGGACTTTGGGGCCAACGTCCTGACTTTC

V gene: TRBV7-2
clone size: -
J gene: TRBJ1-2
D gene: TRBD1
CDR3 protein: CASSLVVGQGNYGYTF
CDR3 DNA: TGTGCCAGCAGCTTAGTAGTCGGACAGGGGAACTATGGCTACACCTTC